The 17 T cell receptor beta chains below were found in one sample sequenced in a study of T cell responses to AZD1222 COVID-19 vaccine. Profiled with immunoSEQ multiplex PCR; TCRdb holds only in-frame clones, not every one. The table lists about 200,000 clones, approximately 90% of them singletons, with 3.5% to 4% in the top ten. This sample comprised peripheral blood, obtained 28 days after the second dose of the MenACWY control vaccine. The receptors were gathered from an adult who received the MenACWY meningococcal vaccine as a control.

This clone was counted between two and nine times. The chain recombines TRBV6-2 or TRBV6-3 with TRBJ1-5; D unresolved. CDR1 and CDR2 from the germline V gene are MNHEY and SVGEGT. This CDR3 comprises 18 residues. V lost 0 bases to trimming and J lost 0 bases, with 15 bases between them. CDR3 sequence: CASSYSWSLRGSNQPQHF. In DNA form, the CDR3 reads TGTGCCAGCAGTTACTCGTGGAGTTTAAGAGGTAGCAATCAGCCCCAGCATTTT.

This clone turned up a few times. The chain recombines TRBV30 with TRBJ1-5, with no clear D. The V gene lost 1 base and the J gene lost 3 bases, with 4 bases spanning the gap. The CDR3 contains 12 residues. Germline CDR1 is GTSNPN and CDR2 is SVGIG (reference sequence). This CDR3 is CAWSEVNQPQHF. The CDR3 nucleotides are TGTGCCTGGAGTGAAGTCAATCAGCCCCAGCATTTT.

J is TRBJ2-5 and V is TRBV15; TRBD2 might be the D (8 bases). V shed 3 bases and J shed 5 bases, with 19 bases lying between them. Germline V gives CDR1 LNHNV, CDR2 YYDKDF (reference sequence). This CDR3 is built from 16 residues. CDR3 residues: CATSRQQGSGGETQYF. CDR3 in DNA: TGTGCCACCAGCAGGCAACAGGGGTCGGGAGGGGAGACCCAGTACTTC.

In nucleotides, the CDR3 is TGTGCCAGCAGTTTATCACCGGACAGATACACTGAAGCTTTCTTT. It translates to CASSLSPDRYTEAFF. The V gene is TRBV27, the J gene TRBJ1-1; the D gene is possibly TRBD1 (6 bases). Germline values: CDR1 MNHEY, CDR2 SMNVEV (reference sequence). The V end was cut by 0 bases, the J end by 3 bases, with 11 bases between. The CDR3 has 15 residues.

Only one count was recorded for this clone. This chain links TRBV7-2 with TRBJ2-1; 14 bases map to TRBD2. With 0 bases clipped from V and 7 bases from J, the junction kept 5 bases outside the gene matches. This CDR3 region has 17 residues. Germline V CDR1 and CDR2: SGHTA, FQGNSA. As DNA, the CDR3 is TGTGCCAGCAGCTTAGCGGGGACTAGCGGGGGAGATAATGAGCAGTTCTTC. Translated, it gives CASSLAGTSGGDNEQFF.

The V and J genes are TRBV2 and TRBJ2-1; no reliable D call. CDR3 size: 12 residues. V gave up 6 bases and J gave up 3 bases, with 6 bases separating them. The germline CDR1 and CDR2 sequences are SNHLY and FYNNEI. CDR3 bases: TGTGCCAGCAGACCGGTCTACAATGAGCAGTTCTTC. This gives the protein CASRPVYNEQFF.

The CDR3 protein is CASSTTGGWYGYTF. In nucleotides, the CDR3 is TGTGCCAGCAGCACCACAGGGGGCTGGTATGGCTACACCTTC. The chain carries TRBV11-3 and TRBJ1-2; 9 bases are shared with TRBD1. The CDR3 has 14 residues. The junction had 6 bases not matched to a gene; V was cut back by 5 bases and J by 5 bases. Germline CDR1 and CDR2: SGHNT and YENEEA. Complete variable domain (other parts from reference TRBV11-3 and TRBJ1-2): EAGVVQSPRYKIIEKKQPVAFWCNPISGHNTLYWYLQNLGQGPELLIRYENEEAVDDSQLPKDRFSAERLKGVDSTLKIQPAELGDSAVYLCASSTTGGWYGYTFGSGTRLTVV.

Here the CDR3 DNA reads TGCGCCAGCAAGTCCGAATTAAACACCGGGGAGCTGTTTTTT. Residues: CASKSELNTGELFF. The chain has TRBV5-1 and TRBJ2-2; D call uncertain. Germline values: CDR1 SGHRS, CDR2 YFSETQ. Trimming took off 6 bases at V and 2 bases at J, with 11 bases between the two ends. CDR3 length: 14 residues.

The V call is TRBV9, the J call TRBJ2-1; the match to TRBD2 covers 7 bases. CDR1 is SGDLS, CDR2 YYNGEE, per germline. The V gene end was trimmed by 4 bases and the J gene end by 8 bases; junction bases not matched to a gene: 21. The CDR3 loop spans 18 amino acids. The CDR3 DNA reads as TGTGCCAGCAGCCCCCGGACTAGTGGGTACGGTTTGAAATATGAGCAGTTCTTC. Translating it yields CASSPRTSGYGLKYEQFF.

The chain recombines TRBV29-1 with TRBJ1-1, with D maybe TRBD1 (6 bases). Germline-derived CDR1 and CDR2 are SQVTM and ANQGSEA. The CDR3 runs to 12 residues. The ends were cut back, 3 bases at V and 5 bases at J, with 10 bases in the middle. The CDR3 sequence is CSVEGGQTEAFF. CDR3 coding DNA: TGCAGCGTTGAGGGGGGGCAAACTGAAGCTTTCTTT.

The rearrangement joins TRBV11-2 to TRBJ1-4; 9 nucleotides line up with TRBD1. CDR3 size: 13 residues. J was trimmed by 8 bases and V by 5 bases; bases with no gene match: 3. Germline V gene data show CDR1 as SGHAT and CDR2 as FQNNGV. The CDR3 sequence is CASSAGTGEKLFF. CDR3 coding DNA: TGTGCCAGCAGCGCAGGGACAGGGGAAAAACTGTTTTTT. Full variable domain (missing parts from reference TRBV11-2 and TRBJ1-4): EAGVAQSPRYKIIEKRQSVAFWCNPISGHATLYWYQQILGQGPKLLIQFQNNGVVDDSQLPKDRFSAERLKGVDSTLKIQPAKLEDSAVYLCASSAGTGEKLFFGSGTQLSVL.

The chain employs TRBV20-1 and TRBJ1-1; TRBD1 matches at 8 bases. The germline CDR1 and CDR2 sequences are DFQATT and SNEGSKA (reference sequence). V dropped 4 bases and J dropped 11; count of bases not matched to a gene: 6. The CDR3 contains 11 residues. The DNA of the CDR3 is TGCAGTGCTACCCAGGGGGCTAAGGCTTTCTTT. It is translated as CSATQGAKAFF.

The chain employs TRBV27 and TRBJ1-2; 8 bases match TRBD1. CDR1 is MNHEY, CDR2 SMNVEV, per germline (reference sequence). V trimming: 6 bases; J trimming: 0 bases; junction bases outside the gene matches: 6. The CDR3 sequence is 15 residues long. CDR3 amino acids: CASSPQGAPNYGYTF. For the CDR3, the DNA is TGTGCCAGCAGCCCCCAGGGGGCCCCTAACTATGGCTACACCTTC.

The chain joins TRBV4-2 to TRBJ2-1; a weak D match, TRBD1 (6 bases). V lost 6 bases and J lost 6, with 21 bases in between. The CDR3 covers 16 residues. Germline V gene sequence: CDR1 LGHNA, CDR2 YNFKEQ. CDR3 region: CASSRVGGVIFNEQFF. The CDR3 DNA follows: TGTGCCAGCAGTCGCGTAGGGGGAGTAATTTTCAATGAGCAGTTCTTC.

This rearrangement joins TRBV6-5 to TRBJ2-1; D not certain. Trimming pared 0 bases from V and 4 bases from J, leaving 10 bases between. The CDR3 covers 15 residues. CDR1 is MNHEY and CDR2 is SVGAGI in the germline V gene. The DNA for the CDR3 is TGTGCCAGCAGTTACTCACCTCCCCCATACAATGAGCAGTTCTTC. Amino acid sequence: CASSYSPPPYNEQFF.

V and J are TRBV30 and TRBJ2-7; no clear D gene. From germline, CDR1 is GTSNPN and CDR2 SVGIG (reference sequence). The CDR3 covers 14 residues. V dropped 2 bases and J dropped 0 bases, with 11 bases sitting between them. CDR3 DNA: TGTGCCTGGAGTATTCCCGGGTCCTCCTACGAGCAGTACTTC. This codes for CAWSIPGSSYEQYF.

Here the CDR3 DNA reads TGTGCCAGCAGCCCTCTAAGGAAGGGAAGAGATACGCAGTATTTT. Amino acid sequence: CASSPLRKGRDTQYF. The chain joins TRBV11-2 to TRBJ2-3; D unresolved. Germline values: CDR1 SGHAT, CDR2 FQNNGV. V lost 5 bases to trimming and J lost 5 bases, with 17 bases between them. The CDR3 length is 15 residues.